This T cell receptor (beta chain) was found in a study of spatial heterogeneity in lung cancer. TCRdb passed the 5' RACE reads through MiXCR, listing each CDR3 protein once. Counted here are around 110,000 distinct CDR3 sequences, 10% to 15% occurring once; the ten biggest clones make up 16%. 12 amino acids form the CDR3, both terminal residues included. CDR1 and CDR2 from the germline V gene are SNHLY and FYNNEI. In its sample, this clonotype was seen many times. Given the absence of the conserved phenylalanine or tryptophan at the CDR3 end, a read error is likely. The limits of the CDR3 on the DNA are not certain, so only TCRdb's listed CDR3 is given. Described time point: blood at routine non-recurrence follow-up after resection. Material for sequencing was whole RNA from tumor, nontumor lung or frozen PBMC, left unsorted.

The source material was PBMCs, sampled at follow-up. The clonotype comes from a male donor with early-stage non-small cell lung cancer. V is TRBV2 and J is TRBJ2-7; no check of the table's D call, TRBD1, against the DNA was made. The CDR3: CASSVIYTGKVI.